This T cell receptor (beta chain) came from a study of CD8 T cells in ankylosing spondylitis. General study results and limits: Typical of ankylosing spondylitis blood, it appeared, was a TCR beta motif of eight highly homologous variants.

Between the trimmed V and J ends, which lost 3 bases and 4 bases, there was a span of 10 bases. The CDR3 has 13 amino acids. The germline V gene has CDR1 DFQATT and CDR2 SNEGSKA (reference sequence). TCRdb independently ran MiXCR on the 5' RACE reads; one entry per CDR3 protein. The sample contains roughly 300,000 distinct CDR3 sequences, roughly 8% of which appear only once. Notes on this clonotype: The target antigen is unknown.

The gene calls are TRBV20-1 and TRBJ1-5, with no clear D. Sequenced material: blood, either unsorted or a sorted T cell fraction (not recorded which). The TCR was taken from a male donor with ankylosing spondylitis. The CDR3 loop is CSARPRGNQPQHF. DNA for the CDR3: TGCAGTGCTAGGCCGCGGGGTAATCAGCCCCAGCATTTT.